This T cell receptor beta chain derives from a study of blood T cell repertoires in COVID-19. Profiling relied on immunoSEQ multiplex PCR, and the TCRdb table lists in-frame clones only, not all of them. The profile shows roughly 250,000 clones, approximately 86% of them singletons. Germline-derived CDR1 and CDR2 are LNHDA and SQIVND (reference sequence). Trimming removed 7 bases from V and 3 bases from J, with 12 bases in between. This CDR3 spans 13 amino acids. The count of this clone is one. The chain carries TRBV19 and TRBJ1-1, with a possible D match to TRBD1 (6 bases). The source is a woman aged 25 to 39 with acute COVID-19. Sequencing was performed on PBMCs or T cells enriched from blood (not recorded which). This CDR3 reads CASTPGVYTEAFF. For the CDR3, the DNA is TGTGCCAGTACCCCAGGGGTATACACTGAAGCTTTCTTT.